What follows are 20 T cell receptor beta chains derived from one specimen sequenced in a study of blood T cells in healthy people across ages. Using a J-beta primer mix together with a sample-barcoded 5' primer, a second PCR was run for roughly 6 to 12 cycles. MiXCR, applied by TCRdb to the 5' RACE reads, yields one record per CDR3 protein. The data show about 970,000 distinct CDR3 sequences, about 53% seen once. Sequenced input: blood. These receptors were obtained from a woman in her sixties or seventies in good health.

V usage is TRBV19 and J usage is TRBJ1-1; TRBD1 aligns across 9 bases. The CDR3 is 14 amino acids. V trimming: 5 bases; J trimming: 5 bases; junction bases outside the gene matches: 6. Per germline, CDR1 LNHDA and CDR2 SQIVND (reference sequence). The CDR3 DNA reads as TGTGCCAGTAGTCAACAGGGGGCGCGAACTGAAGCTTTCTTT. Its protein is CASSQQGARTEAFF.

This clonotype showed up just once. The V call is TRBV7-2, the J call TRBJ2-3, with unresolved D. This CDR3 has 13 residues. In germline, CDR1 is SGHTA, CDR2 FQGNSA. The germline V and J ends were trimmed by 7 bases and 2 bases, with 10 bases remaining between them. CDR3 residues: CASNPSFTDTQYF. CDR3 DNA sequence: TGTGCCAGCAACCCTAGTTTCACAGATACGCAGTATTTT.

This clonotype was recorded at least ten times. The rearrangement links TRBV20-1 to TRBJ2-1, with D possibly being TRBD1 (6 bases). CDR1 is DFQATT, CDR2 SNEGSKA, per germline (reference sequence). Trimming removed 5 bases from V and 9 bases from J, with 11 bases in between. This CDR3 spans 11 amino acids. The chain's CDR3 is CSAGTGREQFF. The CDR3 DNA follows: TGCAGTGCTGGCACAGGGCGTGAGCAGTTCTTC.

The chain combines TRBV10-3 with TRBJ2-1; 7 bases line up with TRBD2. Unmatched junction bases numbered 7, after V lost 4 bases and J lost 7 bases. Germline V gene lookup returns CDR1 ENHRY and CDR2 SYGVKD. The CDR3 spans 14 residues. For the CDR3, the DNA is TGTGCCATCAGTGTAGAGCGGGACCGGAATGAGCAGTTCTTC. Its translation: CAISVERDRNEQFF.

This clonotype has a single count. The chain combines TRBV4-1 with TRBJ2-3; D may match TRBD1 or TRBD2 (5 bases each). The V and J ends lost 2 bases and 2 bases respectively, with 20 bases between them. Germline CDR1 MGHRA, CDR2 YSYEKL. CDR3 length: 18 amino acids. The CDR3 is CASSQSIPGRRATDTQYF. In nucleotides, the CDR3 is TGCGCCAGCAGCCAAAGTATCCCGGGACGGAGAGCCACAGATACGCAGTATTTT.

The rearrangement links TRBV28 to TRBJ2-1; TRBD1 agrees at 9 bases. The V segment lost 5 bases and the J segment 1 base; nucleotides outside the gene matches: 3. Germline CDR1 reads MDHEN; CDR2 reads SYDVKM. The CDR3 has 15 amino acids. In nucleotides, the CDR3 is TGTGCCAGCAGTCAAGGACAGGGGTCCTACAATGAGCAGTTCTTC. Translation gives CASSQGQGSYNEQFF. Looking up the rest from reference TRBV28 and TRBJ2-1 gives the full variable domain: DVKVTQSSRYLVKRTGEKVFLECVQDMDHENMFWYRQDPGLGLRLIYFSYDVKMKEKGDIPEGYSVSREKKERFSLILESASTNQTSMYLCASSQGQGSYNEQFFGPGTRLTVL.

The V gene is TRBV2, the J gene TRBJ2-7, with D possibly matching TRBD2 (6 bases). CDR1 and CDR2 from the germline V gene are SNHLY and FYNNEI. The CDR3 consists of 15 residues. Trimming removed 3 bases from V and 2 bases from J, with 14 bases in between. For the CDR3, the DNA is TGTGCCAGCAGTGACAGGGCTAGGACTACCTACGAGCAGTACTTC. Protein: CASSDRARTTYEQYF.

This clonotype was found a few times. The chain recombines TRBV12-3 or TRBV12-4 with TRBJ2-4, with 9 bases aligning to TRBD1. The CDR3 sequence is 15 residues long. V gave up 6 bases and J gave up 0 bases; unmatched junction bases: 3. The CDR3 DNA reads TGTGCCAGCAGCCAACAGGGGGCAGCCAAAAACATTCAGTACTTC. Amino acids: CASSQQGAAKNIQYF.

CDR3 in DNA: TGTGCCAGCTCACCACTGCTCTCAGCGGGTGCCTCCTACAATGAGCAGTTCTTC. Residues: CASSPLLSAGASYNEQFF. The chain uses TRBV18 and TRBJ2-1, with D possibly being TRBD2 (6 bases). The CDR3 is 18 amino acids. V lost 1 base to trimming and J lost 0 bases, with 16 bases between them. Germline-derived CDR1 and CDR2 are KGHSH and LQKENI.

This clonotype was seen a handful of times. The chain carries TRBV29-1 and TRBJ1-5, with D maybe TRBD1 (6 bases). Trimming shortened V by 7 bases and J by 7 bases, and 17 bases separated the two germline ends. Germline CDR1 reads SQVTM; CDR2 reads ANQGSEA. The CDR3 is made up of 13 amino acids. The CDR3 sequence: CSALEGGAQPQHF. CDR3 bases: TGCAGCGCCCTGGAGGGGGGTGCGCAGCCCCAGCATTTT.

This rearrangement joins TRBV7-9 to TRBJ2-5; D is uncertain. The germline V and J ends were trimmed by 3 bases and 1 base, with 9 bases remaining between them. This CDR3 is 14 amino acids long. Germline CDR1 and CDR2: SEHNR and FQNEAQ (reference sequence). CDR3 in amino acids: CASSLSDFQETQYF. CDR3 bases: TGTGCCAGCAGCTTGTCAGATTTCCAAGAGACCCAGTACTTC.

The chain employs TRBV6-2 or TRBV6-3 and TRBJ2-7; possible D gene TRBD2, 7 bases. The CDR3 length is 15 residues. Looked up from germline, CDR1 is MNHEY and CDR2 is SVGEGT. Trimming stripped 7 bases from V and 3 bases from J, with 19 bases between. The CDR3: CASTQAGRTDYEQYF. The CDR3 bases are TGTGCCAGCACTCAAGCGGGACGGACAGACTACGAGCAGTACTTC.

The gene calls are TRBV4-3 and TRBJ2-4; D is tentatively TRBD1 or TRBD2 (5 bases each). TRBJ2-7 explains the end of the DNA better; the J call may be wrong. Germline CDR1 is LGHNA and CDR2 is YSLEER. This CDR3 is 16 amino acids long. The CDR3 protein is CASQEVRGTSSYEQYF. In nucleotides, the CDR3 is TGCGCCAGCCAAGAGGTCCGTGGGACCAGCTCCTACGAGCAGTACTTC.

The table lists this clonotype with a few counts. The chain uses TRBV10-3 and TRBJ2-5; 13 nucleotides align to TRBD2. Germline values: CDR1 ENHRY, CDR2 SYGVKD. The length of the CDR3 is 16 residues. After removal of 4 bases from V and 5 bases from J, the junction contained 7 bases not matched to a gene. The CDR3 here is CAISASGLAGVETQYF. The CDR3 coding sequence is TGTGCCATCAGTGCTTCAGGACTAGCGGGAGTGGAGACCCAGTACTTC.

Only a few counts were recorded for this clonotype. The CDR3 bases are TGTGCCAGCAGTGACGGACGGGGCTCCTACGAGCAGTACTTC. Translated: CASSDGRGSYEQYF. V usage is TRBV27 and J usage is TRBJ2-7, with D possibly matching TRBD2 (5 bases). V lost 5 bases and J lost 0, with 11 bases in between. CDR1 and CDR2 from the germline V gene are MNHEY and SMNVEV (reference sequence). The length of the CDR3 is 14 residues.

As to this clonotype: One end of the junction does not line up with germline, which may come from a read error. CDR3 region: CTSSVAGPYEQYF. The CDR3 nucleotides read TGTACCAGCAGCGTAGCGGGACCCTACGAGCAGTACTTC. The V and J genes are TRBV9 and TRBJ2-7; 8 bases map to TRBD2. The germline V gene encodes CDR1 SGDLS and CDR2 YYNGEE. The CDR3 sequence is 13 residues long.

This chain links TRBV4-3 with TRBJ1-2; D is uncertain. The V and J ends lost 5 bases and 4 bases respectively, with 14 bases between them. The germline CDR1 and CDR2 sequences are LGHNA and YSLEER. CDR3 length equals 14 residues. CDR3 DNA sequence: TGCGCCAGCAGCTCTAAACCAGATCTCTATGGCTACACCTTC. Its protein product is CASSSKPDLYGYTF.

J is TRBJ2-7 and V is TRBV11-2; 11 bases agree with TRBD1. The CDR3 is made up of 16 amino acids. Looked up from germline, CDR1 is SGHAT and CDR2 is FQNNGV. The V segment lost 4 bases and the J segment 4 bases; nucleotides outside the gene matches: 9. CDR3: CASSSLGTGGFYEQYF. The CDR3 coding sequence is TGTGCCAGCAGCTCTCTCGGGACAGGGGGATTTTACGAGCAGTACTTC.

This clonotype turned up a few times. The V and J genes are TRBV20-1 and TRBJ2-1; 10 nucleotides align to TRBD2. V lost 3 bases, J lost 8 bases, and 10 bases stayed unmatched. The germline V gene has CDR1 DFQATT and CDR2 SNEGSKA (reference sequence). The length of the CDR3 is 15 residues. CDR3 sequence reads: CSARETSGIIHEQFF. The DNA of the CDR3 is TGCAGTGCTAGGGAAACTAGCGGGATTATCCATGAGCAGTTCTTC.

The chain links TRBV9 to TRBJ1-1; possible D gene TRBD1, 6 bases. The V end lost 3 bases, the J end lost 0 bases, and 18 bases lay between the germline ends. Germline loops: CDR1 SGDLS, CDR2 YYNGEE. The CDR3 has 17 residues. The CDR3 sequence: CASSAGEGDPMNTEAFF. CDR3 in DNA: TGTGCCAGCAGCGCAGGGGAAGGAGATCCAATGAACACTGAAGCTTTCTTT.